The rows below give T cell receptor beta chains drawn from one sample of a study of cytotoxic CD8 clonotypes in ibrutinib-treated CLL. The data were produced by immunoSEQ multiplex PCR, yet TCRdb's version contains in-frame clones alone and is incomplete. Of approximately 150,000 clones in the sample, about 88% were seen once. Specimen: PBMCs, collected at disease progression, from a patient treated with ibrutinib. The receptors here all came from a human donor with chronic lymphocytic leukemia. The CDR3 runs from the conserved cysteine through the conserved F or W. The D gene is left open where the match is weak. Size values are once, few and many counts, or a class for expanded clones, and some rows have none.

TRBJ2-1 TRBD2 18 TRBV5-8 - CASSLGSVGAGVSNEQFF TGTGCCAGCAGCTTGGGCTCGGTAGGCGCGGGAGTGAGTAATGAGCAGTTCTTC
TRBJ2-1 TRBD2 18 TRBV7-3 - CASSLTSTLAGANNEQFF TGTGCCAGCAGCTTAACGAGCACACTAGCGGGAGCGAACAATGAGCAGTTCTTC
TRBJ2-2 - 13 TRBV2 - CASRRSRAGELFF TGTGCCAGCAGGAGGAGTCGAGCCGGGGAGCTGTTTTTT
TRBJ2-2 TRBD2 17 TRBV11-1 - CASSSRGREGNTGELFF TGTGCCAGCAGCTCCCGAGGGCGGGAGGGGAACACCGGGGAGCTGTTTTTT
TRBJ2-7 TRBD2 18 TRBV11-3 - CASSLDIAGGVSSYEQYF TGTGCCAGCAGCTTAGATATTGCGGGAGGGGTGAGCTCCTACGAGCAGTACTTC
TRBJ2-3 TRBD2 17 TRBV2 - CASRKGLAGASTDTQYF TGTGCCAGCAGGAAGGGACTAGCGGGAGCGTCCACAGATACGCAGTATTTT
TRBJ2-1 TRBD2 18 TRBV9 - CASSVSVFTAGALNEQFF TGTGCCAGCAGCGTATCCGTATTTACGGCGGGAGCGTTAAATGAGCAGTTCTTC
TRBJ1-1 - 14 TRBV5-4 once CASSPGGSNTEAFF TGTGCCAGCAGCCCCGGAGGGTCGAACACTGAAGCTTTCTTT
TRBJ2-5 - 15 TRBV5-1 - CASGLLQGRQETQYF TGCGCCAGCGGACTATTACAGGGTCGGCAAGAGACCCAGTACTTC
TRBJ2-7 TRBD1 16 TRBV5-6 - CASSFTGTGGPYEQYF TGTGCCAGCAGCTTCACCGGGACAGGGGGCCCTTACGAGCAGTACTTC
TRBJ1-1 - 14 TRBV6-1 - CASMKARVFTEAFF TGTGCCAGCATGAAAGCCAGGGTATTCACTGAAGCTTTCTTT
TRBJ2-1 TRBD2 17 TRBV25-1 - CASSARLAAPPANEQFF TGTGCCAGCAGTGCGAGACTAGCGGCCCCACCCGCAAATGAGCAGTTCTTC
TRBJ2-7 - 15 TRBV7-2 - CASSSLPAPSYEQYF TGTGCCAGCAGCTCTCTCCCGGCCCCCTCCTACGAGCAGTACTTC
TRBJ1-3 - 12 TRBV10-2 - CASTIGGNTIYF TGCGCCAGCACCATAGGTGGAAACACCATATATTTT
TRBJ2-3 - 17 TRBV18 - CASSPPNSAASTDTQYF TGTGCCAGCTCACCACCGAATAGCGCCGCCAGCACAGATACGCAGTATTTT
TRBJ2-1 TRBD2 16 TRBV13 once CASSLGSGLGTNEQFF TGTGCCAGCAGCTTAGGCTCGGGACTAGGCACCAATGAGCAGTTCTTC
TRBJ2-7 - 16 TRBV7-2 once CASSQRSGRSSYEQYF TGTGCCAGCTCTCAAAGGTCGGGTAGAAGCTCCTACGAGCAGTACTTC
TRBJ2-2 - 14 TRBV25-1 - CASSELRETAGLFF TGTGCCAGCAGTGAATTAAGGGAAACGGCGGGTCTGTTTTTT
TRBJ2-7 TRBD2 15 TRBV6-5 - CASSLTGTSGYEQYF TGTGCCAGCAGCCTCACCGGGACTAGCGGATACGAGCAGTACTTC
TRBJ2-1 TRBD2 15 TRBV6-5 - CASSTGLATYNEQFF TGTGCCAGCAGCACGGGACTAGCCACCTACAATGAGCAGTTCTTC
TRBJ2-7 - 13 TRBV10-1 - CASSQGGGYEQYF TGCGCCAGCAGCCAAGGTGGCGGCTACGAGCAGTACTTC
TRBJ1-1 - 12 TRBV6-5 - CASSYQNTEAFF TGTGCCAGCAGTTACCAAAACACTGAAGCTTTCTTT
TRBJ1-1 - 12 TRBV6-5 - CASSYGHTEAFF TGTGCCAGCAGTTACGGCCACACTGAAGCTTTCTTT
TRBJ2-1 - 14 TRBV5-4 - CASSLGGKYNEQFF TGTGCCAGCAGCTTGGGGGGGAAGTACAATGAGCAGTTCTTC
TRBJ2-1 - 11 TRBV6-6 - CASSTYDEQFF TGTGCCAGCAGTACGTACGATGAGCAGTTCTTC
TRBJ2-5 - 14 TRBV30 - CAWSSPGLQETQYF TGTGCCTGGAGTTCCCCCGGGTTGCAAGAGACCCAGTACTTC
TRBJ2-1 TRBD2 15 TRBV29-1 - CSVSNLAGESNEQFF TGCAGCGTTTCTAATCTAGCGGGAGAGTCCAATGAGCAGTTCTTC
TRBJ2-7 TRBD1 14 TRBV7-9 - CASSLSGQFVEQYF TGTGCCAGCAGCCTTTCGGGACAGTTCGTCGAGCAGTACTTC
TRBJ2-7 TRBD2 14 TRBV7-3 - CASSRRAGDYEQYF TGTGCCAGCAGCCGAAGGGCGGGAGACTACGAGCAGTACTTC
TRBJ2-3 TRBD1 19 TRBV19 - CASSSYPGTGRESTDTQYF TGTGCCAGTAGTTCCTACCCCGGGACAGGGAGGGAGAGCACAGATACGCAGTATTTT
TRBJ2-1 TRBD2 17 TRBV4-1 - CASSQASGLAVYNEQFF TGCGCCAGCAGCCAGGCGTCGGGACTAGCGGTCTACAATGAGCAGTTCTTC
TRBJ1-3 - 16 TRBV30 - CAWTRPGGNSGNTIYF TGTGCCTGGACGCGGCCTGGCGGGAACTCTGGAAACACCATATATTTT
TRBJ2-7 - 17 TRBV28 few CASSLLVGGGNSYEQYF TGTGCCAGCAGTTTATTGGTCGGAGGGGGCAACTCCTACGAGCAGTACTTC
TRBJ2-1 - 15 TRBV2 once CASHLSFGAYNEQFF TGTGCCAGCCACCTCAGTTTCGGGGCCTACAATGAGCAGTTCTTC
TRBJ2-7 TRBD1 16 TRBV11-3 - CASSPSRDRPWDEQYF TGTGCCAGCAGCCCCTCCCGGGACAGGCCGTGGGACGAGCAGTACTTC
TRBJ1-2 TRBD1 14 TRBV6-6 - CASSQDRGVGSYTF TGTGCCAGCAGTCAGGACAGGGGTGTTGGAAGCTACACCTTC
TRBJ1-2 - 13 TRBV7-2 once CASNPRLGYGYTF TGTGCCAGCAACCCCCGATTGGGCTATGGCTACACCTTC
TRBJ2-5 - 13 TRBV28 - CASIAGGVKTQYF TGTGCCAGCATCGCCGGGGGCGTGAAGACCCAGTACTTC
TRBJ1-5 - 15 TRBV27 - CASSRDRNSNQPQHF TGTGCCAGCAGTAGGGACCGCAATAGCAATCAGCCCCAGCATTTT
TRBJ2-7 TRBD1 13 TRBV5-4 - CASSPGQTYEQYF TGTGCCAGCAGCCCGGGACAGACCTACGAGCAGTACTTC
TRBJ2-1 TRBD2 19 TRBV19 - CASTAGRGPPSGSVNEQFF TGTGCCAGTACCGCAGGGAGGGGGCCACCTAGCGGGAGTGTAAATGAGCAGTTCTTC
TRBJ2-7 - 13 TRBV12-2 - CASRLADRSEQYF TGTGCAAGTCGCTTGGCGGACAGGAGCGAGCAGTACTTC
TRBJ2-5 - 12 TRBV7-9 - CASSLPREASYF TGTGCCAGCAGCTTACCCAGGGAGGCGTCCTACTTC
TRBJ1-1 - 14 TRBV7-8 - CASSPLTVNTEAFF TGTGCCAGCAGCCCACTGACAGTCAACACTGAAGCTTTCTTT
TRBJ2-3 TRBD2 14 TRBV6-5 - CASRPGLAGDTQYF TGTGCCAGCAGGCCGGGACTAGCGGGAGATACGCAGTATTTT
TRBJ1-4 - 14 TRBV27 - CASSLSWPNEKLFF TGTGCCAGCAGTTTATCATGGCCTAATGAAAAACTGTTTTTT
TRBJ1-2 TRBD1 15 TRBV2 - CASSLRQGSNYGYTF TGTGCCAGCAGCCTAAGACAGGGCTCTAACTATGGCTACACCTTC
TRBJ2-4 TRBD2 16 TRBV6-5 - CASSYSSGSSQNIQYF TGTGCCAGCAGTTACAGTAGCGGGAGTTCCCAAAACATTCAGTACTTC
TRBJ2-1 - 16 TRBV27 - CASSLRGPVMSNEQFF TGTGCCAGCAGTTTAAGGGGACCCGTAATGAGCAATGAGCAGTTCTTC
TRBJ2-7 TRBD1 14 TRBV6-5 - CASRAYRGSGEQYF TGTGCCAGCAGAGCATACAGGGGCAGTGGCGAGCAGTACTTC
TRBJ1-1 - 14 TRBV27 - CASSLRLGNTEAFF TGTGCCAGCAGTTTACGACTTGGGAACACTGAAGCTTTCTTT
TRBJ1-4 - 17 TRBV5-1 few CASTEQGPELTNEKLFF TGCGCCAGCACTGAGCAGGGGCCAGAGTTAACTAATGAAAAACTGTTTTTT
TRBJ2-7 TRBD2 15 TRBV5-1 - CASSVTGTSTYEQYF TGCGCCAGCAGCGTGACCGGGACTAGTACCTACGAGCAGTACTTC
TRBJ1-3 - 16 TRBV4-3 - CASSQDPGDSGNTIYF TGCGCCAGCAGCCAAGATCCGGGAGACTCTGGAAACACCATATATTTT
TRBJ1-5 - 16 TRBV4-1 few CASSQDGAGDNQPQHF TGCGCCAGCAGCCAAGATGGGGCAGGAGACAATCAGCCCCAGCATTTT